This TCR beta chain originates from a study of blood T cells in healthy people across ages (dated by TCRdb to the mid-2010s). Looking at the study overall: Template switching captured roughly one uniquely barcoded TCR beta cDNA molecule per two T cells in model experiments. To avoid experimental bias, donors of different ages were randomly spread across the sequencing lanes. The study measured age-related changes in TCR beta repertoire diversity using deep sequencing normalized with unique cDNA molecular identifiers. The study analyzed two additional independent replicas of 1 million unique cDNA reads from the same blood draw for two donors, one aged 18 to 30 and one aged 80 or older. Four age groups were formed from the donors: young (average about 17 years), middle-aged (approximately 39), aged (around 68) and long-lived (about 80). Points the paper makes about the study in general: Compared with the aged group, the long-lived group had more naive CD4+ T cells, fewer expanded clones and increased TCR diversity, a pattern suggesting age selection. Observed TCR beta diversity correlated strongly with the percentage of naive T cells measured by flow cytometry. Estimates of total diversity based on one million sequenced T cells were considered lower bounds and underestimates. Bulk unsorted PBMC profiling prevented conclusive comparison of naive and antigen-experienced compartments. The CMV infection status of donors was not known, potentially confounding age-related changes in expanded clonotypes. As age increased, observed TCR beta diversity per million T cells dropped in a roughly linear way, and a significant reduction was already evident by age 40.

Donors were under 40 systemically healthy Caucasian individuals from Russia aged roughly 6 to 90 years. Each donor gave 8 to 10 milliliters of peripheral blood, collected into EDTA-treated Vacutainer tubes. Ficoll-Paque density-gradient centrifugation was used to isolate PBMCs, with at least 6 million per sample. Trizol reagent was used to extract total RNA from PBMCs, with at least 6 micrograms per sample. The percentages of naive CD45RAhigh/CD27high T cells were determined by flow cytometry on a PBMC aliquot from every donor. The method was 5' RACE. Data came from an Illumina HiSeq 2500. A second PCR of about 7 to 12 cycles was run with a J-beta primer mix and a sample-barcoded 5' primer. A template-switch 5' adaptor carrying 12 random nucleotides introduced a unique molecular identifier onto each TCR beta cDNA molecule. Each sample yielded at least 2.5 million CDR3-containing paired-end reads. The Mint cDNA synthesis kit, primed by a TRBC-specific oligonucleotide, was used to synthesize first-strand cDNA from all RNA. All cDNA was treated with uracil-DNA glycosylase and then went through a first 18-cycle PCR with the universal primers M1SS and BC2_uni_R. As for how the authors treated the data: Each sample was normalized by randomly selecting 1 million high-quality reads, each carrying a distinct molecular identifier. Reads with shared molecular identifiers were discarded instead of being binned into consensus sequences. MiTCR, run with a Q25 quality threshold and the strictest error-elimination algorithm, handled CDR3 identification, clonotype clustering and error correction. Lower-bound total TCR beta diversity was estimated with a nonparametric unseen species model using Euler transformation. TCRdb reworked the public reads: Q25 trimming with fastp, MiXCR clone assembly, productive beta chains retained. Here each entry gathers all rows of one CDR3 protein and keeps the most common genes and DNA. TCRdb assigned the V and J calls; the authors' analysis was not used. This sample lists 700,000 to 850,000 distinct CDR3 sequences; roughly 35% were detected once. The biggest ten clones account for around 13% of the sample.

Inclusive of the bounding cysteine and phenylalanine, the CDR3 is 16 residues long. Only CDR3 DNA remains: 48 bases, in frame from the first base. About this clonotype: There is no known antigen for this receptor. This may be a read error, as it is one base from a much larger clone.

Sequencing was performed on blood. The rearrangement combines TRBV12-3 or TRBV12-4 with TRBJ1-2, and TRBD1 may be the D gene, going by 6 matching bases. The receptor was derived from a man between 18 and 29 years old in good health. The CDR3 protein is CTSTPGGNPGKYGYTF. The DNA sequence is TGTACCAGCACCCCGGGGGGCAATCCTGGCAAGTATGGCTACACCTTC.